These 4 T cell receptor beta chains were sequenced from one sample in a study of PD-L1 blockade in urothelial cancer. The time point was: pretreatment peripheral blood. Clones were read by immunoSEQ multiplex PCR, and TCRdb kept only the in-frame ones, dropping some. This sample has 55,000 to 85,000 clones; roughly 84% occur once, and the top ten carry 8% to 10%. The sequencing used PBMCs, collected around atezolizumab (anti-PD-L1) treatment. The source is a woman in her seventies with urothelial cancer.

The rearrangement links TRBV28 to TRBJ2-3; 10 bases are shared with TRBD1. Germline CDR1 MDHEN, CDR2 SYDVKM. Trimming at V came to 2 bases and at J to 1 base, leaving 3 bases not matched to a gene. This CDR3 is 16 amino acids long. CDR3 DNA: TGTGCCAGCAGTTTAAGGGACAGGGGTCGCACAGATACGCAGTATTTT. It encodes CASSLRDRGRTDTQYF.

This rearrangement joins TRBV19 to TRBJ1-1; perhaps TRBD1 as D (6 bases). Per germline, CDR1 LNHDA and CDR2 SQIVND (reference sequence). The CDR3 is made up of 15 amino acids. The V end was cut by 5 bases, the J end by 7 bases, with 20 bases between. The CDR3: CASSALSGVGSEAFF. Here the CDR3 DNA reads TGTGCCAGTAGTGCCCTATCAGGGGTTGGGAGTGAAGCTTTCTTT.

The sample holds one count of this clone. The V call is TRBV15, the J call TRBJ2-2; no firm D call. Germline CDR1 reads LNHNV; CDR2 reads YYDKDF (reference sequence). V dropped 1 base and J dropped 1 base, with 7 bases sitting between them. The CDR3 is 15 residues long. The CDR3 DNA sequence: TGTGCCACCAGCAGAGTAACAGAGAACACCGGGGAGCTGTTTTTT. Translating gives CATSRVTENTGELFF.

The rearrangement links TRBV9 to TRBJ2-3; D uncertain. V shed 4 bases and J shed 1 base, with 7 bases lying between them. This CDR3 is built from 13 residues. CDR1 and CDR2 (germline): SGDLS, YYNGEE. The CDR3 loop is CASSRRGTDTQYF. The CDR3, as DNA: TGTGCCAGCAGCCGCCGGGGCACAGATACGCAGTATTTT.